Below, one T cell receptor (beta chain) is given with its context. This clone's antigen is unknown. Nothing much larger sits one base from this clone, and base qualities are not available. This sample was taken from a study of OX40 agonist ivuxolimab in advanced cancers. Regarding the complete study: Ivuxolimab was an agonistic, fully human IgG2 monoclonal antibody directed against OX40 (CD134), a costimulatory receptor. Intravenous ivuxolimab was administered to patients every 2 weeks at six dose levels: 0.01, 0.1, 0.3, 1.5, 3 and 10 mg/kg. Peripheral TCRbeta sequencing aimed to test whether ivuxolimab altered TCR sequence diversity and caused clonal T-cell expansion. In the dose-escalation cohort, approximately 83% of patients were male, and the mean age was roughly 56 years with a range of roughly 20 to 80. Among the approximately 50 dose-escalation patients, some 20 had hepatocellular carcinoma, approximately 15 melanoma, 9 renal cell carcinoma and 9 head and neck cancer. Prior anti-PD-1, anti-PD-L1 or anti-CTLA-4 therapy was permitted, and about two fifths of dose-escalation patients had received checkpoint inhibitors. Partial responses occurred in three dose-escalation patients, of whom one had hepatocellular carcinoma and two had cutaneous melanoma. The monotherapy dose-escalation portion (N of about 50 patients) of the phase I ivuxolimab trial is reported in the paper. Broad study findings and their caveats: At doses of 0.1 to 3.0 mg/kg, clonal expansion of both CD4+ and CD8+ T cells in blood was seen between baseline and week 6. Low levels of normalized T-cell clonal expansion were also seen in some patients who did not respond. The antigen specificity of the peripheral T cells that underwent clonal expansion was not determined. Partial responders in the 0.1-3.0 mg/kg groups had among the lowest normalized peripheral clonal expansion, especially among CD8+ T cells. On average, CD8+ T cells showed more expanded clones than CD4+ T cells after ivuxolimab.

For sequencing of the TCRbeta CDR3 region, genomic DNA was extracted from the sorted cells. The immunoSEQ Assay was used to sequence the TCRbeta CDR3 regions. TCRdb retrieved this table from immuneACCESS and kept in-frame rearrangements only. Not all clones are present; in checked studies, unresolved V genes account for under half, and no reason is known for the remainder. This sample holds tens of thousands of clones; about 90% were observed only once. Nearly 15% of the sample goes to the ten largest clones. Patients with autoimmune disease history or receiving systemic immunosuppression were excluded from the trial. Peripheral blood for TCR sequencing was drawn from every dose cohort at baseline, at cycle 4 day 1 and at cycle 7 day 1. The samples were taken from a phase I, first-in-human, multicenter, open-label dose-escalation trial of ivuxolimab. Adults with locally advanced or metastatic head and neck squamous cell, hepatocellular, melanoma or renal cell carcinoma were enrolled in the trial. CD4+ and CD8+ T cells were sorted separately from peripheral blood before TCR sequencing.

V ends up 6 bases short and J 1 base short, with an unmatched junction base count of 3. CDR1 and CDR2, looked up from the germline V gene, are MDHEN and SYDVKM. Measured from the cysteine to the phenylalanine, the CDR3 is 16 residues long. This entry keeps only the CDR3 DNA: 48 bases, framed from base 1. The chain links TRBV28 with TRBJ2-7; 16 middle bases align to TRBD2. Sequencing was performed on CD4+ or CD8+ T cells sorted from blood, taken in a trial of the OX40 agonist ivuxolimab. The origin of this receptor is an adult with an advanced solid tumor such as melanoma, head and neck, liver or kidney cancer. CDR3 protein: CASRGTSGRDSYEQYF. The DNA sequence is as follows: TGTGCCAGCAGAGGGACTAGCGGGAGGGATTCCTACGAGCAGTACTTC.